This TCR beta chain was captured by sequencing in a study of blood T cell repertoires in COVID-19. Per the original methods: Reference gene primer amplification gave nucleated cell count estimates. Repertoires were generated with immunoSEQ multiplex PCR, while TCRdb's copy carries only in-frame clones and drops some. The V and J calls and clone size are taken from that table; D and trimming were inferred from the DNA. In the table there are 150,000 to 160,000 clones, roughly 89% of which are singletons. Germline CDR1 MGHRA, CDR2 YSYEKL. CDR3 length equals 14 residues. V lost 4 bases, J lost 6 bases, and 3 bases stayed unmatched.

Sequencing was carried out using peripheral blood. The chain combines TRBV4-1 with TRBJ1-4, with 9 bases that match TRBD1. The source of this sequence is a man in his forties or fifties with acute or convalescent COVID-19. As DNA, the CDR3 is TGCGCCAGCAGCCGCCGGGACAGGGATGAAAAACTGTTTTTT. Translated: CASSRRDRDEKLFF.